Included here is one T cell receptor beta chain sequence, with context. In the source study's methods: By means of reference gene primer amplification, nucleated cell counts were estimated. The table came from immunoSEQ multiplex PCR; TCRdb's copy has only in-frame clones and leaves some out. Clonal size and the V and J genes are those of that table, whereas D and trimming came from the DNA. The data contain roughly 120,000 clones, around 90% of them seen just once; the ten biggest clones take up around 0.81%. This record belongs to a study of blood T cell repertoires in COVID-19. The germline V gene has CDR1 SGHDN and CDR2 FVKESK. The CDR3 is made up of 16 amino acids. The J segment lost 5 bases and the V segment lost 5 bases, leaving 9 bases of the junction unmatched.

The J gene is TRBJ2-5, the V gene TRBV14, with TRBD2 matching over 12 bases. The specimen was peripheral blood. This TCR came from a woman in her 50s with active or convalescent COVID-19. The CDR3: CASSAGTSGPWETQYF. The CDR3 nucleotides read TGTGCCAGCAGCGCCGGGACTAGCGGGCCGTGGGAGACCCAGTACTTC.